These T cell receptor beta chains were read from a single sample in a study of CD8 T cells in ankylosing spondylitis. One entry per CDR3 protein results from TCRdb running MiXCR on the 5' RACE reads. The table lists some 250,000 distinct CDR3 sequences, about 10% of them singletons. Material: blood, either unsorted or a sorted T cell fraction (not recorded which). These receptors were obtained from a male donor with ankylosing spondylitis or in good health (not recorded which). Both conserved end residues are part of each CDR3. Each record gives: clone size, V gene, D gene, J gene, CDR3 protein, CDR3 DNA. A D gene is named only where the DNA matches it firmly. Where a row states a size, it is once, few, many or the class of an expanded clone; other rows omit it.

clone size: many
V gene: TRBV5-1
D gene: TRBD1
J gene: TRBJ2-1
CDR3 protein: CASSFGTGYDEQFF
CDR3 DNA: TGCGCCAGCAGCTTCGGGACAGGGTATGATGAGCAGTTCTTC

clone size: many
V gene: TRBV10-3
D gene: TRBD1
J gene: TRBJ2-7
CDR3 protein: CATIPKTGHSYEQYF
CDR3 DNA: TGTGCCACAATACCAAAGACAGGGCACTCCTACGAGCAGTACTTC

clone size: many
V gene: TRBV29-1
D gene: TRBD1
J gene: TRBJ1-1
CDR3 protein: CSVDPGGRSEAFF
CDR3 DNA: TGCAGCGTTGATCCAGGGGGTCGGTCTGAAGCTTTCTTT

clone size: NA
V gene: TRBV10-1
D gene: NA
J gene: TRBJ1-6
CDR3 protein: CASREGRNSPLHF
CDR3 DNA: TGCGCCAGCAGGGAGGGCCGCAATTCACCCCTCCACTTT

clone size: few
V gene: TRBV7-9
D gene: TRBD1
J gene: TRBJ2-3
CDR3 protein: CASSFGQGTTDTQYF
CDR3 DNA: TGTGCCAGCAGCTTTGGACAGGGGACGACAGATACGCAGTATTTT

clone size: many
V gene: TRBV20-1
D gene: NA
J gene: TRBJ2-1
CDR3 protein: CSAIGVLSYNEQFF
CDR3 DNA: TGCAGTGCTATCGGGGTACTCTCCTACAATGAGCAGTTCTTC

clone size: NA
V gene: TRBV20-1
D gene: NA
J gene: TRBJ1-4
CDR3 protein: CSVGGARATNAKLFF
CDR3 DNA: TGCAGTGTGGGGGGGGCGCGGGCGACTAATGCAAAACTGTTTTTT

clone size: NA
V gene: TRBV5-1
D gene: NA
J gene: TRBJ2-2
CDR3 protein: CASSLVSAAGELFF
CDR3 DNA: TGCGCCAGCAGCTTGGTATCGGCGGCTGGGGAGCTGTTTTTT

clone size: NA
V gene: TRBV20-1
D gene: NA
J gene: TRBJ2-7
CDR3 protein: CSARPTSEQYF
CDR3 DNA: TGCAGTGCTAGGCCGACCTCCGAGCAGTACTTC

clone size: many
V gene: TRBV29-1
D gene: NA
J gene: TRBJ2-1
CDR3 protein: CSVDLLGGEQFF
CDR3 DNA: TGCAGCGTCGACCTTCTAGGGGGGGAGCAGTTCTTC

clone size: many
V gene: TRBV5-1
D gene: NA
J gene: TRBJ2-3
CDR3 protein: CASSLEIQGVTDTQYF
CDR3 DNA: TGCGCCAGCAGCTTGGAGATACAGGGAGTCACAGATACGCAGTATTTT

clone size: many
V gene: TRBV7-6
D gene: NA
J gene: TRBJ1-6
CDR3 protein: CASSLRQGNNSPLHF
CDR3 DNA: TGTGCCAGCAGCTTACGGCAGGGGAATAATTCACCCCTCCACTTT

clone size: many
V gene: TRBV15
D gene: NA
J gene: TRBJ2-1
CDR3 protein: CATSRDKPVNEQFF
CDR3 DNA: TGTGCCACCAGCAGAGATAAGCCGGTAAATGAGCAGTTCTTC

clone size: many
V gene: TRBV20-1
D gene: NA
J gene: TRBJ1-1
CDR3 protein: CSAREGGNTEAFF
CDR3 DNA: TGCAGTGCTAGAGAGGGGGGAAACACTGAAGCTTTCTTT

clone size: many
V gene: TRBV27
D gene: NA
J gene: TRBJ1-5
CDR3 protein: CASRGGVSNQPQHF
CDR3 DNA: TGTGCCAGCAGGGGGGGGGTCAGCAATCAGCCCCAGCATTTT

clone size: many
V gene: TRBV28
D gene: TRBD1
J gene: TRBJ1-1
CDR3 protein: CASGQGALNTEAFF
CDR3 DNA: TGTGCCTCAGGACAGGGGGCTCTGAACACTGAAGCTTTCTTT